The next 32 T cell receptor beta chains were all read from a single sample in a study of blood T cells in healthy people across ages. Together with a sample-barcoded 5' primer, a J-beta primer mix was included in a second PCR lasting roughly 6 to 12 cycles. TCRdb fed the 5' RACE reads into MiXCR, producing one record per CDR3 protein. Altogether approximately 680,000 distinct CDR3 sequences are present, about 34% being singletons, with the ten largest covering less than 20%. The sample was blood. Receptors originate from an elderly woman in good health.

This chain uses TRBV20-1 with TRBJ2-5; D tentatively reads TRBD1 or TRBD2 (5 bases each). CDR3 length: 14 amino acids. V dropped 3 bases and J dropped 4 bases, with 15 bases sitting between them. In germline, CDR1 is DFQATT, CDR2 SNEGSKA (reference sequence). The CDR3 coding sequence is TGCAGTGCTAGCCACACAGCGAGGGGAGAGACCCAGTACTTC. Amino acid sequence: CSASHTARGETQYF.

This clonotype was seen many times. This chain connects TRBV11-2 to TRBJ1-2; D is unresolved. This CDR3 contains 15 residues. Germline V gives CDR1 SGHAT, CDR2 FQNNGV. Trimming pared 3 bases from V and 5 bases from J, leaving 16 bases between. CDR3 residues: CASSLTPQGDYGYTF. Here the CDR3 DNA reads TGTGCCAGCAGCTTGACCCCACAAGGCGATTATGGCTACACCTTC.

There are many counts of this clonotype. This chain connects TRBV7-9 to TRBJ1-2; 7 bases are a match to TRBD1. The length of the CDR3 is 14 residues. The germline gives CDR1 SEHNR, CDR2 FQNEAQ (reference sequence). V dropped 5 bases and J dropped 1; count of bases not matched to a gene: 4. CDR3 nucleotide sequence: TGTGCCAGCAGCACAAACAGGGGTAACTATGGCTACACCTTC. Encoded protein: CASSTNRGNYGYTF.

About this clonotype: One junction end does not reproduce the germline sequence, and a read error may be involved. The chain combines TRBV20-1 with TRBJ2-1; maybe TRBD2 (5 bases). The CDR3 sequence is 16 residues long. Germline CDR1 DFQATT, CDR2 SNEGSKA (reference sequence). For the CDR3, the DNA is TGCAGTGCTAGAGAAGGGAGACTAACGGCCCACAATGAGCAGGTCTTC. Amino acids: CSAREGRLTAHNEQVF.

This clonotype was counted ten times or more. The genes are TRBV27 and TRBJ1-2, with D unclear. Germline V gene lookup returns CDR1 MNHEY and CDR2 SMNVEV (reference sequence). The CDR3 covers 13 residues. Trimming removed 5 bases at V and 7 bases at J, with 14 bases between. The CDR3 nucleotides read TGTGCCAGCAGTGCCGACACCGACTTTGGCTACACCTTC. This gives the protein CASSADTDFGYTF.

Comment on this clonotype: A read error may be the cause here, since a much bigger clone is one base away. The chain's CDR3 is CSTAAGGEQYF. In nucleotides, the CDR3 is TGCAGTACTGCCGCCGGGGGCGAGCAGTACTTC. The V and J genes are TRBV20-1 and TRBJ2-7, with D perhaps matching TRBD2 (6 bases). Germline V gene sequence: CDR1 DFQATT, CDR2 SNEGSKA (reference sequence). Deletions cut 8 bases from V and 6 bases from J, with 14 bases between. The CDR3 is 11 amino acids.

As to this clonotype: The junction departs from germline at one end; a sequencing error may be responsible. The chain employs TRBV24-1 and TRBJ2-1; 14 nucleotides match TRBD2. The germline V gene has CDR1 KGHDR and CDR2 SFDVKD. This CDR3 comprises 16 residues. The chain's CDR3 is CATSQGLAGGYNEQFF. In nucleotides, the CDR3 is TGCGCCACCAGTCAAGGACTAGCGGGGGGATACAATGAGCAGTTCTTC.

This clonotype appeared many times. V and J are TRBV24-1 and TRBJ1-1; no clear D. V was shortened by 1 base and J by 4 bases, with 9 bases between the two germline ends. This CDR3 contains 14 residues. From germline, CDR1 is KGHDR and CDR2 SFDVKD. The CDR3 region is CATSDFPQSTEAFF. Written as DNA, the CDR3 is TGTGCCACCAGTGATTTTCCCCAGTCCACTGAAGCTTTCTTT.

The chain recombines TRBV5-6 with TRBJ1-6, with 11 bases aligning to TRBD1. This CDR3 region has 15 residues. Germline values: CDR1 SGHDT, CDR2 YYEEEE. V gave up 4 bases and J gave up 8 bases; unmatched junction bases: 5. The CDR3 sequence is CASSDRDRGYSPLHF. Written as DNA, the CDR3 is TGTGCCAGCAGCGACCGGGACAGGGGGTATTCACCCCTCCACTTT.

This clonotype has ten or more counts. The chain joins TRBV5-1 to TRBJ2-1, with TRBD1 matching over 9 bases. CDR3 size: 17 residues. Losses at the gene ends were 3 bases for V and 5 bases for J; bases not matched to a gene: 12. From germline, CDR1 is SGHRS and CDR2 YFSETQ. The CDR3: CASSWGTGGSRNNEQFF. The CDR3 region has the DNA TGCGCCAGCAGCTGGGGAACAGGGGGCTCTAGGAACAATGAGCAGTTCTTC.

A few counts support this clonotype. Just one base apart from a much larger clone, this may be a read error. The rearrangement links TRBV20-1 to TRBJ2-1; TRBD2 agrees at 9 bases. The CDR3 consists of 13 residues. Germline values: CDR1 DFQATT, CDR2 SNEGSKA (reference sequence). The CDR3 nucleotides read TGCAGTGATAGCGGGACTAGCAACAATGAGCAGGTCTTC. Translating it yields CSDSGTSNNEQVF.

This clonotype was recorded only once. The genes are TRBV10-3 and TRBJ2-5, with D possibly matching TRBD1 (7 bases). The CDR3 extends over 15 amino acids. V was pared by 4 bases and J by 1 base, with 13 bases between. Germline CDR1 ENHRY, CDR2 SYGVKD. The CDR3 is CAISGRQGLQETQYF. The CDR3 DNA follows: TGTGCCATCAGTGGCCGACAGGGACTCCAAGAGACCCAGTACTTC.

CDR3 amino acids: CASSEGRQVLRELFF. The CDR3 DNA is TGTGCCAGCAGTGAAGGTCGACAGGTCCTTAGGGAGCTGTTTTTT. V and J are TRBV6-1 and TRBJ2-2, with D maybe TRBD1 (6 bases). The V and J ends lost 1 base and 9 bases respectively, with 15 bases between them. Looked up from germline, CDR1 is MNHNS and CDR2 is SASEGT. The CDR3 consists of 15 residues.

This clonotype was seen many times. This chain joins TRBV11-1 and TRBJ2-7; D not resolved. This CDR3 spans 14 amino acids. Germline-derived CDR1 and CDR2 are SGHAT and FQDESV (reference sequence). Trimming removed 4 bases at V and 2 bases at J, with 12 bases between. The CDR3 DNA reads TGTGCCAGCAGCTCGAATCGGGCCGCCTACGAGCAGTACTTC. Translation gives CASSSNRAAYEQYF. The full variable domain, with the rest looked up from reference TRBV11-1 and TRBJ2-7, is EAEVAQSPRYKITEKSQAVAFWCDPISGHATLYWYRQILGQGPELLVQFQDESVVDDSQLPKDRFSAERLKGVDSTLKIQPAELGDSAMYLCASSSNRAAYEQYFGPGTRLTVT.

This sequence joins TRBV20-1 and TRBJ2-2, with D unclear. There are 15 residues in the CDR3. Germline CDR1 reads DFQATT; CDR2 reads SNEGSKA (reference sequence). V was cut by 0 bases and J by 3 bases, with 11 bases left in between. The CDR3 DNA reads TGCAGTGCTAGAGATCTGGGAAGGGACACCGGGGAGCTGTTTTTT. This gives the protein CSARDLGRDTGELFF.

This clonotype was observed at least ten times. The chain recombines TRBV6-6 with TRBJ2-7; D possibly corresponds to TRBD1 (6 bases). Per germline, CDR1 MNHNY and CDR2 SVGAGI (reference sequence). Trimming took off 6 bases at V and 0 bases at J, with 15 bases between the two ends. The CDR3 is 15 residues long. The CDR3: CASRPTGLSSYEQYF. The CDR3 nucleotides read TGTGCCAGCAGGCCGACAGGCTTGAGCTCCTACGAGCAGTACTTC.

The gene calls are TRBV4-1 and TRBJ1-4; unclear D gene. The CDR3 has 13 amino acids. The V end lost 0 bases, the J end lost 10 bases, and 9 bases lay between the germline ends. CDR1 and CDR2 (germline): MGHRA, YSYEKL. The DNA for the CDR3 is TGCGCCAGCAGCCAAGACGGGCGAGGAAAACTGTTTTTT. This translates into CASSQDGRGKLFF.

This clonotype occurred a few times. The V call is TRBV28, the J call TRBJ1-2; weak D call: TRBD1 (5 bases). Trimming shortened V by 3 bases and J by 4 bases, and 33 bases separated the two germline ends. In germline, CDR1 is MDHEN, CDR2 SYDVKM. CDR3 size: 21 residues. This chain's CDR3 is CASSFLEVWEGPGGEVYGYTF. The DNA of the CDR3 is TGTGCCAGCAGTTTCCTGGAAGTCTGGGAGGGACCGGGGGGAGAAGTCTATGGCTACACCTTC.

The chain links TRBV27 to TRBJ1-2; D is perhaps TRBD1 (6 bases). The CDR3 sequence is 11 residues long. V dropped 5 bases and J dropped 13 bases, with 14 bases sitting between them. Germline CDR1 reads MNHEY; CDR2 reads SMNVEV (reference sequence). DNA for the CDR3: TGTGCCAGCAGTCTCGGACAGCGGCGCACCTTC. Translation: CASSLGQRRTF.

Ten or more counts support this clonotype. V is TRBV6-5 and J is TRBJ1-6, with a weak D call TRBD1 (6 bases). The V end lost 5 bases, the J end lost 5 bases, and 16 bases lay between the germline ends. CDR3 size: 16 residues. Germline CDR1 MNHEY, CDR2 SVGAGI. In DNA, the CDR3 is TGTGCCAGCAGTCGCCAAACAGGGAGGGATAATTCACCCCTCCACTTT. Its protein product is CASSRQTGRDNSPLHF.

This clonotype has just a few counts. The chain combines TRBV4-2 with TRBJ2-6; D is perhaps TRBD1 (6 bases). V was shortened by 0 bases and J by 2 bases, with 8 bases between the two germline ends. The length of the CDR3 is 16 residues. CDR1 is LGHNA and CDR2 is YNFKEQ in the germline V gene. The CDR3 region has the DNA TGTGCCAGCAGCCAAGATGAGGGGGCTGGGGCCAACGTCCTGACTTTC. This translates into CASSQDEGAGANVLTF.

V gene TRBV20-1 combines with J gene TRBJ2-3; D uncertain. Trimming cost V 1 base and J 3 bases, with 11 bases left between them. The CDR3 spans 14 residues. Germline V gene lookup returns CDR1 DFQATT and CDR2 SNEGSKA (reference sequence). CDR3 DNA: TGCAGTGCTAGAGCCCAGACCTCTACAGATACGCAGTATTTT. It translates to CSARAQTSTDTQYF.

Points on this clonotype: A much larger clone lies one base from this, so it may be a read error. The chain links TRBV20-1 to TRBJ2-1; 10 nucleotides match TRBD2. The CDR3 runs 16 residues. Germline V gene data show CDR1 as DFQATT and CDR2 as SNEGSKA (reference sequence). The ends lost 0 bases at V and 8 bases at J; junction bases unmatched: 10. The CDR3 DNA reads TGCAGTGCTAGAGATGGGCTTCTAGCGGGGGACGATGAGCAGTTCTTC. Its translation is CSARDGLLAGDDEQFF.

V usage is TRBV29-1 and J usage is TRBJ1-3; D is ambiguous. CDR3 size: 13 residues. Per germline, CDR1 SQVTM and CDR2 ANQGSEA. V lost 4 bases, J lost 0 bases, and 7 bases lay in between. CDR3 DNA sequence: TGCAGCGTTGGACATAGCTCTGGAAACACCATATATTTT. Translation: CSVGHSSGNTIYF.

As regards this clonotype: A read error may be the cause here, since a much bigger clone is one base away. The chain carries TRBV7-9 and TRBJ2-6; TRBD2 matches 7 bases. The CDR3 consists of 17 residues. The V gene's germline CDR1 is SEHNR and CDR2 FQNEAQ (reference sequence). The CDR3 sequence: CASSLGGIGPGANVPTF. CDR3 bases: TGTGCCAGCAGCTTGGGGGGGATCGGCCCTGGGGCCAACGTCCCGACTTTC.

CDR3 DNA sequence: TGTGCCAGCAGCTTATATTCGGGGAGCAAGACTGAAGCTTTCTTT. Translating gives CASSLYSGSKTEAFF. The V call is TRBV11-2, the J call TRBJ1-1; D not resolved. The germline V and J ends were trimmed by 2 bases and 5 bases, with 15 bases remaining between them. The CDR3 is 15 residues long. Germline V CDR1 and CDR2: SGHAT, FQNNGV.

This rearrangement joins TRBV7-6 to TRBJ2-1, with 12 bases fitting TRBD2. Trimming removed 8 bases from V and 7 bases from J; junction bases left unmatched: 9. The CDR3 spans 15 residues. Germline V gene lookup returns CDR1 SGHVS and CDR2 FNYEAQ. The CDR3 sequence is CASCETSGSSNEQFF. CDR3 bases: TGTGCCAGCTGTGAGACTAGCGGGAGTTCGAATGAGCAGTTCTTC.

At least ten counts were recorded for this clonotype. The chain has TRBV3-1 and TRBJ2-1; 10 positions match TRBD2. V lost 4 bases and J lost 5; bases outside the gene matches: 8. From germline, CDR1 is LGHDT and CDR2 YNNKEL (reference sequence). The CDR3 totals 16 residues. The CDR3 coding sequence is TGTGCCAGCAGCCGCAGCGGGGGGGCTACCCACAATGAGCAGTTCTTC. Translated, it gives CASSRSGGATHNEQFF.

The gene calls are TRBV20-1 and TRBJ2-1, with 9 nucleotides matching TRBD1. The V gene end was trimmed by 5 bases and the J gene end by 9 bases; junction bases not matched to a gene: 8. This CDR3 spans 13 amino acids. Germline V gene sequence: CDR1 DFQATT, CDR2 SNEGSKA (reference sequence). For the CDR3, the DNA is TGCAGTGCTCGGGACAGGGCGGGCGGTGAGCAGTTCTTC. This codes for CSARDRAGGEQFF.

This clonotype came up a few times. V gene TRBV2 combines with J gene TRBJ1-1; D ambiguous. V lost 7 bases to trimming and J lost 0 bases, with 9 bases between them. The CDR3 sequence is 13 residues long. Per germline, CDR1 SNHLY and CDR2 FYNNEI. The CDR3 nucleotides are TGTGCCAGCACCATCTACATGAACACTGAAGCTTTCTTT. Translating gives CASTIYMNTEAFF. Full variable domain (remainder filled in from reference TRBV2 and TRBJ1-1): EPEVTQTPSHQVTQMGQEVILRCVPISNHLYFYWYRQILGQKVEFLVSFYNNEISEKSEIFDDQFSVERPDGSNFTLKIRSTKLEDSAMYFCASTIYMNTEAFFGQGTRLTVV.

As regards this clonotype: This may arise from a read error, as a much more abundant clone is one base away. The chain combines TRBV7-2 with TRBJ1-6, with TRBD1 identical over 7 bases. Germline CDR1 reads SGHTA; CDR2 reads FQGNSA. The CDR3 sequence is 13 residues long. CDR3 sequence: CAGSYGQADPLHF. For the CDR3, the DNA is TGTGCCGGCAGCTACGGACAGGCAGATCCCCTCCACTTT.

This chain uses TRBV20-1 with TRBJ2-4, with D perhaps TRBD1 or TRBD2 (6 bases each). Trimming cost V 7 bases and J 1 base, with 20 bases left between them. CDR3 length equals 16 residues. The germline CDR1 and CDR2 sequences are DFQATT and SNEGSKA (reference sequence). The CDR3 loop is CSVQTGGAGAKNIQYF. CDR3 DNA sequence: TGCAGTGTGCAGACAGGCGGGGCAGGGGCCAAAAACATTCAGTACTTC.